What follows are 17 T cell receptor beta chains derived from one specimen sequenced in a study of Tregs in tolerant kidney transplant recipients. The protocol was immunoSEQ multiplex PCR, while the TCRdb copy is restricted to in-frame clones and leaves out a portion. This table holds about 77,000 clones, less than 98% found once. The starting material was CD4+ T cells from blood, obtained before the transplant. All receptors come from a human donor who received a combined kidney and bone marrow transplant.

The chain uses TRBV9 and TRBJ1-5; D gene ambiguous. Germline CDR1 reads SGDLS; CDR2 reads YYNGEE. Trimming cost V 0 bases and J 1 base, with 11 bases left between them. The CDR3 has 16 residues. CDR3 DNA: TGTGCCAGCAGCGTAGCTAACGACTGGAGCAATCAGCCCCAGCATTTT. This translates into CASSVANDWSNQPQHF.

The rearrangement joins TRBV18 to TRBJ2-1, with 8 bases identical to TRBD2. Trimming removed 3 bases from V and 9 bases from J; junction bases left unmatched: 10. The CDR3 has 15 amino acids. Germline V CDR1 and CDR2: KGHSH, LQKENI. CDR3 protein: CASSPRRREGAEQFF. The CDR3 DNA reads TGTGCCAGCTCACCGAGGAGACGGGAGGGCGCTGAGCAGTTCTTC.

DNA of the CDR3: TGCAGTGCGGGACAGGATCAGCCCCAGCATTTT. The encoded protein is CSAGQDQPQHF. The V gene is TRBV20-1, the J gene TRBJ1-5, with TRBD1 identical over 8 bases. V shed 6 bases, J shed 5 bases, and the junction held 0 bases outside the gene matches. The CDR3 loop spans 11 amino acids. CDR1 and CDR2 from the germline V gene are DFQATT and SNEGSKA (reference sequence).

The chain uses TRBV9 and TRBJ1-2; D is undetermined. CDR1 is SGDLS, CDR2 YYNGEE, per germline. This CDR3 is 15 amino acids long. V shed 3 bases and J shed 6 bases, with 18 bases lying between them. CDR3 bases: TGTGCCAGCAGCGCTTCTGTTGGGCCCGGGGATGGCTACACCTTC. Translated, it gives CASSASVGPGDGYTF.

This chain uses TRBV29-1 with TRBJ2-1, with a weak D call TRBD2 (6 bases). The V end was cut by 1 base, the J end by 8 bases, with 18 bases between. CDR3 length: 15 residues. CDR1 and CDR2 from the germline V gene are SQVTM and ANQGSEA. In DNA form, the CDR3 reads TGCAGCGTTGAAGGCAGGGACTGGTATAGAGATGAGCAGTTCTTC. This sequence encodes CSVEGRDWYRDEQFF.

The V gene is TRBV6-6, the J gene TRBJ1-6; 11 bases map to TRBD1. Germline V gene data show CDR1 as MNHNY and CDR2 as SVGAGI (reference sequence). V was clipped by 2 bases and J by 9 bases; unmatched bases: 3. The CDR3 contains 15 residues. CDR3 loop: CASSYRTGGGSPLHF. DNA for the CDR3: TGTGCCAGCAGTTACAGGACAGGGGGCGGTTCACCCCTCCACTTT.

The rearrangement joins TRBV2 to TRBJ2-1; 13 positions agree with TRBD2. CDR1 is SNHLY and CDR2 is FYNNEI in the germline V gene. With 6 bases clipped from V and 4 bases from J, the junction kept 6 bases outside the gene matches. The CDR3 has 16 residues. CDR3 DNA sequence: TGTGCCAGCAGCCCGACTAGCGGGAGGATGTACAATGAGCAGTTCTTC. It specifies CASSPTSGRMYNEQFF.

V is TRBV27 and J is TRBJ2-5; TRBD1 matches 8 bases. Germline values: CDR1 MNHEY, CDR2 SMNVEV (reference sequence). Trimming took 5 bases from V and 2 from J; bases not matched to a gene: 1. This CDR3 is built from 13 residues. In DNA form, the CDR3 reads TGTGCCAGCAGTCGACAGGGGCAAGAGACCCAGTACTTC. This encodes CASSRQGQETQYF.

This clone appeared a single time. The CDR3 region has the DNA TGCGCCAGCAGTCCGCCCCCCCCGGGACACCCTTTGAAGCAGTACTTC. It specifies CASSPPPPGHPLKQYF. V usage is TRBV5-1 and J usage is TRBJ2-7; perhaps TRBD1 as D (6 bases). Germline CDR1 and CDR2: SGHRS and YFSETQ. Trimming took 5 bases from V and 8 from J, leaving 26 bases between them. The CDR3 length is 16 residues.

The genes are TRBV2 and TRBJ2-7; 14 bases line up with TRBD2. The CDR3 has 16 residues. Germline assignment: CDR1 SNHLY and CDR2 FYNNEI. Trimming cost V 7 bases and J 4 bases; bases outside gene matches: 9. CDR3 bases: TGTGCCAGCACTAAGACTAGCGGGAGGGCGGAGTACGAGCAGTACTTC. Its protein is CASTKTSGRAEYEQYF.

The CDR3 sequence: CASSPRAGLADETQYF. CDR3 nucleotides: TGTGCCAGCTCACCACGGGCAGGACTAGCGGACGAGACCCAGTACTTC. The chain carries TRBV18 and TRBJ2-5, with TRBD2 matching over 10 bases. This CDR3 spans 16 amino acids. Germline lookup yields CDR1 KGHSH and CDR2 LQKENI. The V segment lost 1 base and the J segment 5 bases; nucleotides outside the gene matches: 7.

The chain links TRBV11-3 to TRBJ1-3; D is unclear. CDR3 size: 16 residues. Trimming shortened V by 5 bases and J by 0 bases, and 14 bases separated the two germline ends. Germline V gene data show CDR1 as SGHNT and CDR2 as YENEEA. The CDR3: CASSIFGQRSGNTIYF. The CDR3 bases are TGTGCCAGCAGCATCTTCGGCCAGCGCTCTGGAAACACCATATATTTT.

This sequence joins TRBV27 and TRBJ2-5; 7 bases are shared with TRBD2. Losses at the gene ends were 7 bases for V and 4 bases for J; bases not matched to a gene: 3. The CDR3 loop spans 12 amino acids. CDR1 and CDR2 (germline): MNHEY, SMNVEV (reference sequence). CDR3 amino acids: CASTSSGETQYF. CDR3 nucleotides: TGTGCCAGCACGTCTAGCGGAGAGACCCAGTACTTC.

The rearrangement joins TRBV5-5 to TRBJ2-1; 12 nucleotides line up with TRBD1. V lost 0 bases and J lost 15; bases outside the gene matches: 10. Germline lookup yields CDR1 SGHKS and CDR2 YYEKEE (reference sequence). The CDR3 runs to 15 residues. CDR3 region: CASSLAGQGATFRFF. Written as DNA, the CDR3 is TGTGCCAGCAGCTTGGCGGGACAGGGGGCCACATTCCGGTTCTTC.

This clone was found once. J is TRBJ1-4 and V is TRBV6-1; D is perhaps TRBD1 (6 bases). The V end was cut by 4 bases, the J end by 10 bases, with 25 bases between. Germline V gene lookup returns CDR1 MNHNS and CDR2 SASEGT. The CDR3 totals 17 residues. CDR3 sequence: CASSVRRQDWGDGKLFF. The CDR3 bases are TGTGCCAGCAGTGTACGAAGACAGGATTGGGGTGATGGAAAACTGTTTTTT.

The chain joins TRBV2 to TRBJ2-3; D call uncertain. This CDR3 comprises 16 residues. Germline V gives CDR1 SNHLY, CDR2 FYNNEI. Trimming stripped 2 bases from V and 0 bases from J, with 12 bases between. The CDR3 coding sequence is TGTGCCAGCAGTGAAAGCACTGCAACTAGCACAGATACGCAGTATTTT. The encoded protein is CASSESTATSTDTQYF.

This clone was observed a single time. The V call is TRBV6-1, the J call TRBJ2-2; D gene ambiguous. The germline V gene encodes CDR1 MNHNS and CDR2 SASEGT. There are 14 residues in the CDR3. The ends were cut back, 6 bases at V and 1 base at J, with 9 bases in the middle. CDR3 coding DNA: TGTGCCAGCAGGCCGGTTGGGAACACCGGGGAGCTGTTTTTT. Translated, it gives CASRPVGNTGELFF.